This TCR beta chain was profiled in a study of shared clonotypes between healthy human individuals. This clone appeared a single time. Antigen: not known. Clones were sequenced by immunoSEQ multiplex PCR, and TCRdb holds only the in-frame ones, with some missing. The sample holds some 2,500,000 clones; about 90% are singletons and the top ten take 0.37%. This CDR3 region has 15 residues. CDR1 is SEHNR and CDR2 is FQNEAQ in the germline V gene (reference sequence). The trim removed 6 bases at V and 4 bases at J, leaving 9 bases unmatched. General study results and limits: Non-shared clonotypes showed lower generation probabilities than clonotypes common to all four donors. Four donors showed sharing of about 4.6% of naive CD4 clonotypes.

Specimen: naive CD4+ T cells from PBMCs. Subset described: CD45RA+ positively selected. The chain couples TRBV7-9 to TRBJ2-5; 9 bases are shared with TRBD1. The sequence came from a man between 18 and 29 years old in good health. Some clones in this sample may be carry-over from other donors' samples. CDR3 in amino acids: CASSRSGTGRETQYF. CDR3 sequence (DNA): TGTGCCAGCAGTAGATCCGGGACAGGGAGAGAGACCCAGTACTTC.